Below, 26 T cell receptor beta chains from the same sample are listed, as sequenced in a study of response to subunit inactivated influenza vaccine. TCRdb reprocessed the RT-PCR reads with MiXCR, giving one entry per CDR3 protein. The sample carries under 950,000 distinct CDR3 sequences, 20% to 25% recorded once. Here the sequenced sample was PBMCs from blood, taken more than 4 days after vaccination. These receptors were collected from a man aged 50 or older who received an inactivated influenza vaccine.

The genes are TRBV5-1 and TRBJ2-2; TRBD1 or TRBD2 may be the D gene (6 bases each). Germline V gene data show CDR1 as SGHRS and CDR2 as YFSETQ. V lost 5 bases and J 6 bases, leaving 20 bases between the germline ends. The length of the CDR3 is 16 residues. DNA of the CDR3: TGCGCCAGCAGTCTGGGACCGGGGGCGATGCCCGGGGAGCTGTTTTTT. Translation gives CASSLGPGAMPGELFF.

This clonotype showed up just once. This chain joins TRBV2 and TRBJ2-1, with 8 bases matching TRBD1. V lost 7 bases to trimming and J lost 4 bases; unmatched junction nucleotides: 3. CDR3 length: 13 amino acids. Germline V gives CDR1 SNHLY, CDR2 FYNNEI. The chain's CDR3 is CASKDREYNEQFF. For the CDR3, the DNA is TGTGCCAGCAAGGACAGGGAATACAATGAGCAGTTCTTC.

The chain combines TRBV7-8 with TRBJ2-5, with 7 bases aligning to TRBD2. There are 14 residues in the CDR3. Germline-derived CDR1 and CDR2 are SGHVS and FQNEAQ. V was pared by 5 bases and J by 5 bases, with 8 bases of the junction left unmatched. CDR3 in amino acids: CASSPRDYPETQYF. The CDR3 nucleotides are TGTGCCAGCAGCCCCCGGGACTACCCGGAGACCCAGTACTTC.

The V and J genes are TRBV20-1 and TRBJ1-5, with D hard to call. This CDR3 has 14 residues. Per germline, CDR1 DFQATT and CDR2 SNEGSKA (reference sequence). Deletions cut 3 bases from V and 5 bases from J, with 14 bases between. CDR3 coding DNA: TGCAGTGCTAGCGAGGACGGAAATTATCAGCCCCAGCATTTT. Translation: CSASEDGNYQPQHF.

The J gene is TRBJ2-7, the V gene TRBV5-1; TRBD2 might be the D (6 bases). Trimming cost V 7 bases and J 0 bases, with 8 bases left between them. CDR3 length: 12 residues. Germline loops: CDR1 SGHRS, CDR2 YFSETQ. The DNA of the CDR3 is TGCGCCAGCGGAGGGGACTCCTACGAGCAGTACTTC. Residues: CASGGDSYEQYF. The full variable domain, with the rest looked up from reference TRBV5-1 and TRBJ2-7, is KAGVTQTPRYLIKTRGQQVTLSCSPISGHRSVSWYQQTPGQGLQFLFEYFSETQRNKGNFPGRFSGRQFSNSRSEMNVSTLELGDSALYLCASGGDSYEQYFGPGTRLTVT.

This clonotype was observed at least ten times. V gene TRBV12-3 or TRBV12-4 combines with J gene TRBJ1-2; no firm D call. V gave up 3 bases and J gave up 4 bases, with 12 bases separating them. The CDR3 contains 14 residues. DNA of the CDR3: TGTGCCAGCAGTTTTGAAGGGCAAGTCTATGGCTACACCTTC. Residues: CASSFEGQVYGYTF.

This clonotype was observed a few times. The rearrangement links TRBV5-6 to TRBJ2-7; 10 bases map to TRBD1. CDR3 length: 15 amino acids. The junction had 5 bases not matched to a gene; V was cut back by 0 bases and J by 5 bases. Germline V gives CDR1 SGHDT, CDR2 YYEEEE. For the CDR3, the DNA is TGTGCCAGCAGCTTGGAGGACAGGGGGTACAACGAGCAGTACTTC. Amino acids: CASSLEDRGYNEQYF.

The table lists this clonotype with a few counts. This chain links TRBV28 with TRBJ2-1, with 9 bases identical to TRBD2. Germline lookup yields CDR1 MDHEN and CDR2 SYDVKM. The CDR3 is 15 residues long. Trimming removed 2 bases from V and 12 bases from J; junction bases left unmatched: 11. Here the CDR3 DNA reads TGTGCCAGCAGTTTAGGGGTAGCGGGAGTAATCGGGCAGTTCTTC. Protein sequence: CASSLGVAGVIGQFF.

The chain uses TRBV5-6 and TRBJ2-1; D unclear. The germline V and J ends were trimmed by 1 base and 5 bases, with 7 bases remaining between them. The CDR3 spans 13 residues. Germline V gene data show CDR1 as SGHDT and CDR2 as YYEEEE. Here the CDR3 reads CASSLWVHNEQFF. In nucleotides, the CDR3 is TGTGCCAGCAGCTTGTGGGTACACAATGAGCAGTTCTTC.

About this clonotype itself: A much larger clone is a single base away; this may be a read error. The rearrangement links TRBV7-2 to TRBJ1-3; a weak D match, TRBD1 (6 bases). Trimming stripped 6 bases from V and 5 bases from J, with 11 bases between. There are 13 residues in the CDR3. Germline CDR1 is SGHTA and CDR2 is FQGNSA. The CDR3 coding sequence is TGTGCCAGCAGTCAGGGGCCTAGAAACACCATATATTTT. Translation: CASSQGPRNTIYF.

This clonotype was picked up a small number of times. V gene TRBV29-1 combines with J gene TRBJ2-2; a weak D match, TRBD1 (6 bases). From germline, CDR1 is SQVTM and CDR2 ANQGSEA. CDR3 length: 17 amino acids. The V end was cut by 4 bases, the J end by 4 bases, with 22 bases between. The CDR3 sequence is CSVGGNRQDGSTGELFF. The CDR3 bases are TGCAGCGTTGGGGGGAATAGACAGGACGGTAGCACCGGGGAGCTGTTTTTT.

CDR3 coding DNA: TGCGCCAGCAGCTGGACAAGGGGGTACCAAGAGACCCAGTACTTC. Its protein is CASSWTRGYQETQYF. The rearrangement uses TRBV5-1 and TRBJ2-5; TRBD1 is a possible D gene (6 bases). V gave up 3 bases and J gave up 0 bases, with 12 bases separating them. Germline CDR1 is SGHRS and CDR2 is YFSETQ. The length of the CDR3 is 15 residues.

The sample holds a few counts of this clonotype. This rearrangement joins TRBV11-2 to TRBJ2-3; 9 bases line up with TRBD2. The CDR3 is 17 residues long. Germline V gives CDR1 SGHAT, CDR2 FQNNGV. Losses at the gene ends were 3 bases for V and 2 bases for J; bases not matched to a gene: 9. CDR3 bases: TGTGCCAGCAGCTTCAAACTTCTAGCGGGACCCACAGATACGCAGTATTTT. Its protein is CASSFKLLAGPTDTQYF.

The chain uses TRBV9 and TRBJ2-5; perhaps TRBD2 as D (7 bases). CDR1 is SGDLS and CDR2 is YYNGEE in the germline V gene. V shed 6 bases and J shed 0 bases, with 15 bases lying between them. The length of the CDR3 is 15 residues. CDR3 protein: CASTWGGGYQETQYF. CDR3 DNA: TGTGCCAGCACCTGGGGGGGCGGATACCAAGAGACCCAGTACTTC.

V usage is TRBV12-3 or TRBV12-4 and J usage is TRBJ2-2; TRBD2 agrees at 8 bases. The CDR3 has 16 amino acids. V was clipped by 7 bases and J by 4 bases; unmatched bases: 11. This chain's CDR3 is CASTPGAGVVTGELFF. The CDR3 DNA follows: TGTGCCAGCACCCCCGGAGCGGGAGTGGTCACCGGGGAGCTGTTTTTT.

A few counts support this clonotype. J is TRBJ2-1 and V is TRBV7-2; D gene uncertain. Looked up from germline, CDR1 is SGHTA and CDR2 is FQGNSA. The V end lost 1 base, the J end lost 0 bases, and 10 bases lay between the germline ends. The CDR3 loop spans 16 amino acids. This chain's CDR3 is CASSLVPTGSYNEQFF. CDR3 in DNA: TGTGCCAGCAGCTTAGTTCCGACTGGCTCCTACAATGAGCAGTTCTTC.

This clonotype was counted between two and nine times. This chain links TRBV30 with TRBJ2-3; 7 positions agree with TRBD2. This CDR3 is built from 12 residues. From germline, CDR1 is GTSNPN and CDR2 SVGIG (reference sequence). J gave up 1 base and V 8 bases, and 3 bases lay outside the gene matches. CDR3 sequence reads: CALRGGTDTQYF. In DNA form, the CDR3 reads TGTGCCCTTCGGGGGGGCACAGATACGCAGTATTTT.

The chain links TRBV7-2 to TRBJ1-2; 7 bases align to TRBD1. CDR1 is SGHTA and CDR2 is FQGNSA in the germline V gene. The CDR3 has 14 amino acids. Trimming cost V 3 bases and J 4 bases; bases outside gene matches: 5. This CDR3 is CASSLTTGAYGYTF. The CDR3 DNA reads as TGTGCCAGCAGCTTGACCACAGGGGCCTATGGCTACACCTTC.

This sequence joins TRBV3-1 and TRBJ2-7; no firm D call. CDR1 is LGHDT, CDR2 YNNKEL, per germline (reference sequence). CDR3 length equals 14 residues. Trimming left V 3 bases short and J 6 bases short, with 15 bases between. The CDR3 region has the DNA TGTGCCAGCAGCCAGCGGACCGCCGTCGGCGAGCAGTACTTC. Translating it yields CASSQRTAVGEQYF.

The rearrangement joins TRBV7-8 to TRBJ2-7; perhaps D is TRBD1 or TRBD2 (5 bases each). The CDR3 consists of 16 residues. The V end was cut by 2 bases, the J end by 0 bases, with 14 bases between. Germline CDR1 SGHVS, CDR2 FQNEAQ. The CDR3 region is CASSLIGTVSSYEQYF. Written as DNA, the CDR3 is TGTGCCAGCAGCTTAATAGGGACGGTGAGCTCCTACGAGCAGTACTTC.

The sample holds a few counts of this clonotype. A read error is likely, as this CDR3 ends without the conserved phenylalanine or tryptophan. No DNA is shown, since the ends of the CDR3 on it are uncertain; the CDR3 is the one TCRdb lists. This sequence joins TRBV21-1 and TRBJ2-7; TRBD2, as called in the table, went unchecked against the DNA. TRBV21-1 is marked as a pseudogene. The CDR3 has 12 residues if both end residues are counted. The CDR3 region is CASSHPKERDDP.

The chain recombines TRBV3-1 with TRBJ2-1, with D possibly being TRBD2 (5 bases). This CDR3 contains 13 residues. Trimming pared 5 bases from V and 9 bases from J, leaving 14 bases between. Germline CDR1 LGHDT, CDR2 YNNKEL (reference sequence). CDR3 amino acids: CASSRNNRGEQFF. In nucleotides, the CDR3 is TGTGCCAGCAGCAGGAACAATCGGGGTGAGCAGTTCTTC.

This clonotype appeared a few times. The gene calls are TRBV19 and TRBJ1-1; D unresolved. Trimming shortened V by 5 bases and J by 1 base, and 8 bases separated the two germline ends. The CDR3 is made up of 13 amino acids. CDR1 is LNHDA and CDR2 is SQIVND in the germline V gene (reference sequence). Here the CDR3 reads CASSGASNTEAFF. The CDR3 DNA sequence: TGTGCCAGTAGTGGAGCGTCGAACACTGAAGCTTTCTTT.

V and J are TRBV24-1 and TRBJ2-3; weak D call: TRBD1 (5 bases). V lost 3 bases to trimming and J lost 4 bases, with 10 bases between them. CDR1 is KGHDR and CDR2 is SFDVKD in the germline V gene. The CDR3 sequence is 14 residues long. The CDR3 bases are TGTGCCACCAGTGATGCAGGGCGCGCAGATACGCAGTATTTT. This translates into CATSDAGRADTQYF.

In this sample, this clonotype turned up many times. This chain links TRBV29-1 with TRBJ1-1, with unresolved D. The CDR3 consists of 15 residues. The germline V gene has CDR1 SQVTM and CDR2 ANQGSEA. CDR3 residues: CTTLRRTGRNTEAFF. CDR3 DNA: TGCACAACACTACGCAGAACCGGGAGGAACACTGAAGCTTTCTTT. Filled out from reference TRBV29-1 and TRBJ1-1, the complete variable domain reads SAVISQKPSRDICQRGTSLTIQCQVDSQVTMMFWYRQQPGQSLTLIATANQGSEATYESGFVIDKFPISRPNLTFSTLTVSNMSPEDSSIYLCTTLRRTGRNTEAFFGQGTRLTVV.

The rearrangement uses TRBV10-3 and TRBJ2-7; 10 nucleotides align to TRBD1. This CDR3 has 13 amino acids. Germline assignment: CDR1 ENHRY and CDR2 SYGVKD. V trimming: 6 bases; J trimming: 5 bases; junction bases outside the gene matches: 4. The chain's CDR3 is CAIRGTGEHEQYF. The CDR3 coding sequence is TGTGCCATCAGAGGGACAGGGGAACACGAGCAGTACTTC.